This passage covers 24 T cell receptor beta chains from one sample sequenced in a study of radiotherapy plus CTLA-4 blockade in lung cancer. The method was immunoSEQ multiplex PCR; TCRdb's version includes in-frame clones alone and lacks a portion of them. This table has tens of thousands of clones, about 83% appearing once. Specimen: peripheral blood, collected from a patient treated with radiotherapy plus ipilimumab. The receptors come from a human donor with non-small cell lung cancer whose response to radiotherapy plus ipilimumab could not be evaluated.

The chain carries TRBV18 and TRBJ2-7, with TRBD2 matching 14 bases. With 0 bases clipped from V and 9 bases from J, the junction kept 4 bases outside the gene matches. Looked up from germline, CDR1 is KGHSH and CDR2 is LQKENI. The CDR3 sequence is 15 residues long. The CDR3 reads CASSPPGLAGDLQYF. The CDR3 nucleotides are TGTGCCAGCTCACCACCGGGACTAGCGGGAGATCTGCAGTACTTC.

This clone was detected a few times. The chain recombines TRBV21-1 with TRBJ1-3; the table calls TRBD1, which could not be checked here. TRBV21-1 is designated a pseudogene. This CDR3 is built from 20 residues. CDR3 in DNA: TGTGCCAGCAGCAAACCTTGGGACAGGGCTCACGATAGGCCCGGAAACACCATATATTTT. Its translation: CASSKPWDRAHDRPGNTIYF.

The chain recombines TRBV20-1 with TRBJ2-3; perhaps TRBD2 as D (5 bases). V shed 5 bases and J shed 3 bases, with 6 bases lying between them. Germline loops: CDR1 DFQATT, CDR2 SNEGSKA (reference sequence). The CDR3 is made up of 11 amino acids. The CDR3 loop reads CSAPGTDTQYF. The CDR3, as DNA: TGCAGTGCTCCGGGGACAGATACGCAGTATTTT.

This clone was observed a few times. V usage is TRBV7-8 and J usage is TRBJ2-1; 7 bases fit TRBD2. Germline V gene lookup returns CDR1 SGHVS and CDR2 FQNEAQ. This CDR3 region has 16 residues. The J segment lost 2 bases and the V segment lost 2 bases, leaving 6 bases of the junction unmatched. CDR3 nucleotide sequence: TGTGCCAGCAGCTTAAAAAGCGGGATTACCTACAATGAGCAGTTCTTC. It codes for CASSLKSGITYNEQFF.

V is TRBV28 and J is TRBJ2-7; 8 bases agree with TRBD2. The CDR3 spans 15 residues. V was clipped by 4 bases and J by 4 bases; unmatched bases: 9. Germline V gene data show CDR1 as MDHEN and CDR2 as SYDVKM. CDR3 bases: TGTGCCAGCAGTTCAGCGGGAGCCGATTTTTACGAGCAGTACTTC. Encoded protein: CASSSAGADFYEQYF.

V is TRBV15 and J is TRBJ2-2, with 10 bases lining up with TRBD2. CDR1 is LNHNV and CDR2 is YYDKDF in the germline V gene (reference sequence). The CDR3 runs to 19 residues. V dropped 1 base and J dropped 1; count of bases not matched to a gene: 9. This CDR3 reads CATSRVISGRAKNTGELFF. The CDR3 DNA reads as TGTGCCACCAGCAGAGTAATCAGCGGGAGGGCCAAGAACACCGGGGAGCTGTTTTTT.

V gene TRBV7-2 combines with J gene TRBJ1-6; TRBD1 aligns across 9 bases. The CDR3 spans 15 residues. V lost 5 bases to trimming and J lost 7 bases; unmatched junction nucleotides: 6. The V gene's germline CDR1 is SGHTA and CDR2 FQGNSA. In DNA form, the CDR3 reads TGTGCCAGCAGCCCAGGGACAGGGAGGAATTCACCCCTCCACTTT. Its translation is CASSPGTGRNSPLHF. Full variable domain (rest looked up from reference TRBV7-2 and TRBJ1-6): GAGVSQSPSNKVTEKGKDVELRCDPISGHTALYWYRQSLGQGLEFLIYFQGNSAPDKSGLPSDRFSAERTGGSVSTLTIQRTQQEDSAVYLCASSPGTGRNSPLHFGNGTRLTVT.

The CDR3 sequence is CASSTGNNDEQFF. The CDR3 DNA reads TGTGCCAGCAGCACCGGGAACAACGATGAGCAGTTCTTC. This chain links TRBV5-6 with TRBJ2-1; TRBD2 is a possible D gene (5 bases). V lost 4 bases, J lost 8 bases, and 13 bases lay in between. Germline V gene lookup returns CDR1 SGHDT and CDR2 YYEEEE. The CDR3 spans 13 residues.

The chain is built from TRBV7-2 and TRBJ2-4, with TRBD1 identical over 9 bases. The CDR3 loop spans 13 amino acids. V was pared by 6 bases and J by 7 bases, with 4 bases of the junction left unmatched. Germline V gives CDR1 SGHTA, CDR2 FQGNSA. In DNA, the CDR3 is TGTGCCAGCAGGAAACAGGGGGCGAACATTCAGTACTTC. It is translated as CASRKQGANIQYF.

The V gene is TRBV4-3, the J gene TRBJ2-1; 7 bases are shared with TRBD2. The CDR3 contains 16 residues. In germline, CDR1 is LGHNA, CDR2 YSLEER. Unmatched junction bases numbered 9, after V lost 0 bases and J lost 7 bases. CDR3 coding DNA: TGCGCCAGCAGCCAAGATTATGGCGGGAGTGTGAATGAGCAGTTCTTC. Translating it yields CASSQDYGGSVNEQFF.

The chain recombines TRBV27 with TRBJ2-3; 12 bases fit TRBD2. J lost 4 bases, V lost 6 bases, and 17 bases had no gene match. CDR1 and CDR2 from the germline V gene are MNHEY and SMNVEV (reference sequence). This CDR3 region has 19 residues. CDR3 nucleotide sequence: TGTGCCAGCAGCCCCCGAGGGGTCAGACTAGCGGGAGTGGCAGATACGCAGTATTTT. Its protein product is CASSPRGVRLAGVADTQYF.

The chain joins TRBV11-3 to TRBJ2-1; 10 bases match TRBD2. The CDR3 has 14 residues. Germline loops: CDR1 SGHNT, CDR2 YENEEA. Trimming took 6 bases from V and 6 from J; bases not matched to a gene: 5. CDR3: CASSLAGVRNEQFF. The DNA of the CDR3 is TGTGCCAGCAGTCTAGCGGGAGTTCGCAATGAGCAGTTCTTC.

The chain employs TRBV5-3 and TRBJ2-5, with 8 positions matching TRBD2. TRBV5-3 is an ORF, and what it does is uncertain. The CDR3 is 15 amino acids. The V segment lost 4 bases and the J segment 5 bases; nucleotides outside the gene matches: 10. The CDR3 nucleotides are TGTGCCAGAAGCCGCGGACTAGCTGTTATGGAGACCCAGTACTTC. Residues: CARSRGLAVMETQYF.

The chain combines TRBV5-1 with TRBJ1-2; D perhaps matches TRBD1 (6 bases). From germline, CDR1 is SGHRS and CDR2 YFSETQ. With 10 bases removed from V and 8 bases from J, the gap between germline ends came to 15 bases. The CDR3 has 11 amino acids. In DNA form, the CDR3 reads TGCGCCGAAATCAGGGGTTGGGGCTACACCTTC. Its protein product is CAEIRGWGYTF.

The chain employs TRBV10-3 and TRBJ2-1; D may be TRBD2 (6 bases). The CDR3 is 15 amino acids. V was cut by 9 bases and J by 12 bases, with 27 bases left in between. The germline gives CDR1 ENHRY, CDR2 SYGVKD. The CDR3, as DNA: TGTGCCATTCGTGACCTCGGGGGTAGTGAGTGGGGGCAGTTCTTC. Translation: CAIRDLGGSEWGQFF.

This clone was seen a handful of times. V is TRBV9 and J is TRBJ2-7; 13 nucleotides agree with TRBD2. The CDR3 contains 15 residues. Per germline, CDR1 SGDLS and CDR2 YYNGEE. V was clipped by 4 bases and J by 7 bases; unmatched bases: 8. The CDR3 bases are TGTGCCAGCAGCACCCGACTAGCGGGAGGAGGAGAGCAGTACTTC. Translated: CASSTRLAGGGEQYF.

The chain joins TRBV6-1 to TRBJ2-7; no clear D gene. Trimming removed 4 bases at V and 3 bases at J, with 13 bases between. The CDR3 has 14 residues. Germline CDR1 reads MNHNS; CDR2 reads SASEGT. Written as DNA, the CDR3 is TGTGCCAGCAGTGGGGCAGGCCCTTTCTACGAGCAGTACTTC. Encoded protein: CASSGAGPFYEQYF.

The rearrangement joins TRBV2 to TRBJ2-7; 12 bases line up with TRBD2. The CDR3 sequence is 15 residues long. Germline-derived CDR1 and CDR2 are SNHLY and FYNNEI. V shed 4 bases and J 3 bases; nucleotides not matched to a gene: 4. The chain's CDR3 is CASSAETSGSYEQYF. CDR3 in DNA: TGTGCCAGCAGTGCAGAGACTAGCGGGAGCTACGAGCAGTACTTC. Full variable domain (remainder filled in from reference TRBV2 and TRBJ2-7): EPEVTQTPSHQVTQMGQEVILRCVPISNHLYFYWYRQILGQKVEFLVSFYNNEISEKSEIFDDQFSVERPDGSNFTLKIRSTKLEDSAMYFCASSAETSGSYEQYFGPGTRLTVT.

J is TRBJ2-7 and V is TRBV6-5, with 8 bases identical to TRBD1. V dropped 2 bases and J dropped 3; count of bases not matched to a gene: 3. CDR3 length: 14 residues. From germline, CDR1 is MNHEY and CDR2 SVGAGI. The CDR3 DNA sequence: TGTGCCAGCAGTTACGGACAGGGCCACTACGAGCAGTACTTC. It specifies CASSYGQGHYEQYF.

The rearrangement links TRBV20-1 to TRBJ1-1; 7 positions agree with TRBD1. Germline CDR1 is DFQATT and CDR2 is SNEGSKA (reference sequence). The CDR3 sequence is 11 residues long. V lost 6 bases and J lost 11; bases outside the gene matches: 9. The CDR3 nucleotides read TGCAGTGCGACACCAACAGGGGCGGCTTTCTTT. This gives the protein CSATPTGAAFF.

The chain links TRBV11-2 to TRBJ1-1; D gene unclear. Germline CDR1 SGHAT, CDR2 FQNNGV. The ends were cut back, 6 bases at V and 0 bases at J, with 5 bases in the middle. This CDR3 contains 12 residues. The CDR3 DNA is TGTGCCAGCAGACAGTTGAACACTGAAGCTTTCTTT. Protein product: CASRQLNTEAFF.

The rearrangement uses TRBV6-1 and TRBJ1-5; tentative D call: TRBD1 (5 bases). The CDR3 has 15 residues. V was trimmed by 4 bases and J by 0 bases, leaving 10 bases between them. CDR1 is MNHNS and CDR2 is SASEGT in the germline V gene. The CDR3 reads CASSVSRGSNQPQHF. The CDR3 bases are TGTGCCAGCAGTGTTAGTAGGGGTAGCAATCAGCCCCAGCATTTT.

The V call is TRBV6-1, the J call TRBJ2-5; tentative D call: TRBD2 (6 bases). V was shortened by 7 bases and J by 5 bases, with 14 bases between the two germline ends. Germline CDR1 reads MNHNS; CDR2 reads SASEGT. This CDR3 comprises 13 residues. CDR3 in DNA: TGTGCCAGCACCCCGGGAGCGATGGAGACCCAGTACTTC. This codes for CASTPGAMETQYF.

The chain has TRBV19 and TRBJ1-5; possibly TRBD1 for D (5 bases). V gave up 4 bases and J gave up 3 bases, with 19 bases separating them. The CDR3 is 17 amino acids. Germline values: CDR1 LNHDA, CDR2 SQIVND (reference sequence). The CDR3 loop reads CASSTQTGTFTNQPQHF. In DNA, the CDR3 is TGTGCCAGTAGTACCCAGACCGGGACTTTTACCAATCAGCCCCAGCATTTT.